This TCR beta chain was profiled in a study of response to subunit inactivated influenza vaccine (dated 2018 in TCRdb). Turning to the overall study: To follow how T cells responded to a trivalent subunit inactivated influenza vaccine, the researchers relied on deep quantitative profiling of the T cell receptor repertoire. Results and caveats for the whole study, not just this receptor: It was suggested by the authors that each seasonal influenza vaccination may recruit only a limited number of new T cells.

Library construction relied on RT-PCR. Reads for this sample came from an Illumina HiSeq 2500. The raw public data were reprocessed by TCRdb itself: fastp quality trimming at Q25, MiXCR clonotype calling, in-frame beta chains only. Every distinct CDR3 protein forms one entry, paired with its most common genes and DNA. The sample table contains 200,000 to 300,000 distinct CDR3 sequences; only one count was recorded for 9.5% to 15% of them. About 7.8% of the sample rests with the top ten. The CDR3 measures 12 amino acids from cysteine to phenylalanine. This entry keeps only the CDR3 DNA: 36 bases, framed from base 1. For CDR1 and CDR2, the germline V gene lists SGHRS and YFSETQ. V drops 0 bases and J drops 6 bases, leaving 4 bases in between. The sample holds many counts of this clonotype. The antigen it binds to is not known. Nothing much larger sits one base from this clone, and base qualities are not available.

Sequenced here: non-naive T cells sorted from PBMCs, sampled 14 days before vaccination. The cell subset or site label, read with the paper, signifies: memory T cell fraction. This clonotype originated in a man aged 50-59 years who received an inactivated influenza vaccine. Donor details come from another sample of the same person, matched by shared clones. The chain is assembled from TRBV5-1 and TRBJ2-1; the D gene lacks a confident call. The nucleotide sequence is given as TGCGCCAGCAGCTTGGTTAGCAATGAGCAGTTCTTC. This codes for CASSLVSNEQFF.